This entry lists 2 T cell receptor beta chains sequenced from one sample in a study of T cells after yellow fever vaccination. TCRdb analysed the 5' RACE reads with MiXCR anew, one entry per CDR3 protein. The sample lists roughly 310,000 distinct CDR3 sequences, about 8.7% occurring once. The source material was PBMCs, sampled on the day of the first yellow fever vaccination. The source of these receptors is a man between 18 and 35 years old who received the YFV17D yellow fever vaccine.

In this sample, this clonotype turned up a few times. The chain joins TRBV5-5 to TRBJ1-5; weak D call: TRBD1 (5 bases). Germline-derived CDR1 and CDR2 are SGHKS and YYEKEE (reference sequence). V lost 4 bases to trimming and J lost 5 bases, with 22 bases between them. The CDR3 consists of 17 residues. The CDR3 here is CASSPRWDPTGDQPQHF. In nucleotides, the CDR3 is TGTGCCAGCAGCCCCCGATGGGACCCAACCGGGGATCAGCCCCAGCATTTT.

At least ten counts were recorded for this clonotype. The chain links TRBV12-3 or TRBV12-4 to TRBJ1-1; 10 nucleotides agree with TRBD1. V gave up 6 bases and J gave up 0 bases; unmatched junction bases: 10. The CDR3 sequence is 17 residues long. This CDR3 reads CASSPGTGAVMNTEAFF. CDR3 bases: TGTGCCAGCAGCCCCGGGACAGGGGCCGTAATGAACACTGAAGCTTTCTTT.